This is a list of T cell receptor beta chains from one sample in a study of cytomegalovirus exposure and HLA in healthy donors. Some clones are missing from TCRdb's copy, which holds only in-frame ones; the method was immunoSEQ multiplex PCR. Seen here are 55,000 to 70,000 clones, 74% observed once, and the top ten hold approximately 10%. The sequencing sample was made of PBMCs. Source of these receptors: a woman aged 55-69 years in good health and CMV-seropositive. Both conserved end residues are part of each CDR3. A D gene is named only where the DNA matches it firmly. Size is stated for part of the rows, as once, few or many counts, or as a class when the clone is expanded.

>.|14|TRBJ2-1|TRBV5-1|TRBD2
CASSSGLAFNEQFF
TGCGCCAGCAGTTCGGGACTAGCGTTCAATGAGCAGTTCTTC
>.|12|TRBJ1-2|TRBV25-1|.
CASRGRNGGYTF
TGTGCCAGCAGAGGGAGGAACGGTGGCTACACCTTC
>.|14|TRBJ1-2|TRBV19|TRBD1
CASSKSTGAYGYTF
TGTGCCAGTAGTAAATCAACAGGGGCCTATGGCTACACCTTC
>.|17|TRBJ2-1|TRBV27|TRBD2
CASSDVSGRARSDEQFF
TGTGCCAGCAGCGACGTTAGCGGGAGGGCCAGGAGCGATGAGCAGTTCTTC
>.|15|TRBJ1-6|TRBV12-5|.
CASGLGAQDNSPLHF
TGTGCTAGTGGTTTAGGAGCACAGGATAATTCACCCCTCCACTTT
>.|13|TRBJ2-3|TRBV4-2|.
CASSQVTGDTQYF
TGTGCCAGCAGCCAAGTGACGGGGGATACGCAGTATTTT
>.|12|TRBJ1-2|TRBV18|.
CASSPPDQSYTF
TGTGCCAGCTCACCACCCGATCAGAGCTACACCTTC
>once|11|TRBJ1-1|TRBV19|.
CASTLYTEAFF
TGTGCCAGTACGCTATACACTGAAGCTTTCTTT
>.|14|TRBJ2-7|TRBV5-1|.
CASSLDAGPYEQYF
TGCGCCAGCAGCTTGGACGCAGGGCCCTACGAGCAGTACTTC
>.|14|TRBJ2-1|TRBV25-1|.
CASSEPPHRNEQFF
TGTGCCAGCAGTGAGCCCCCCCACAGGAATGAGCAGTTCTTC